The 26 T cell receptor beta chains given below trace back to one sample, sequenced in a study of naive and memory T cell subsets. Two oligonucleotides, mixed equimolar, formed the beta constant-region primer covering TRBC1 and TRBC2. Four rounds of PCR amplified the ligated cDNA using nested alpha and beta constant-region primers plus SP2. TCRdb redid the calling of the UMI-ligation and nested PCR reads with MiXCR, one entry per CDR3 protein. This table has some 15,000 distinct CDR3 sequences, 8% to 9.5% appearing once. The sequenced sample consisted of central memory CD8+ T cells from blood. All receptors come from a human donor in good health.

This clonotype was counted only a few times. The rearrangement links TRBV10-3 to TRBJ2-1; 10 bases line up with TRBD1. The germline gives CDR1 ENHRY, CDR2 SYGVKD. V dropped 6 bases and J dropped 5; count of bases not matched to a gene: 10. This CDR3 has 16 residues. This CDR3 is CAISSPTGGVDNEQFF. The CDR3 coding sequence is TGTGCCATCAGCTCTCCGACAGGGGGCGTCGACAATGAGCAGTTCTTC.

This chain joins TRBV20-1 and TRBJ2-1, with 8 bases fitting TRBD2. The CDR3 runs 15 residues. Germline V gives CDR1 DFQATT, CDR2 SNEGSKA (reference sequence). CDR3 sequence (DNA): TGCAGCTCTAAAAGCGGGAGTGATTCCTACAATGAGCAGTTCTTC. Its protein is CSSKSGSDSYNEQFF.

This clonotype was recorded many times. The chain recombines TRBV6-2 or TRBV6-3 with TRBJ2-3; no clear D gene. V was shortened by 2 bases and J by 5 bases, with 8 bases between the two germline ends. Per the germline V gene, CDR1 is MNHEY and CDR2 is SVGEGT. The CDR3 runs 13 residues. The CDR3 sequence is CASSYQDIDTQYF. The DNA for the CDR3 is TGTGCCAGCAGTTACCAAGATATAGATACGCAGTATTTT.

The chain recombines TRBV13 with TRBJ2-3; 8 positions match TRBD1. CDR1 PRHDT and CDR2 FYEKMQ come from the germline V gene (reference sequence). This CDR3 comprises 16 residues. V gave up 0 bases and J gave up 0 bases; unmatched junction bases: 2. CDR3 nucleotides: TGTGCCAGCAGCTTAGGGGACAGGGCTAGCACAGATACGCAGTATTTT. The encoded protein is CASSLGDRASTDTQYF.

The table lists this clonotype with many counts. V is TRBV20-1 and J is TRBJ2-7; D remains unclear. Trimming pared 8 bases from V and 2 bases from J, leaving 13 bases between. The CDR3 has 12 amino acids. Germline-derived CDR1 and CDR2 are DFQATT and SNEGSKA (reference sequence). The CDR3 region is CSRTRLPYEQYF. The CDR3 nucleotides read TGCAGTCGTACCCGATTGCCCTACGAGCAGTACTTC.

The chain is built from TRBV27 and TRBJ2-5; the D gene is possibly TRBD2 (6 bases). Germline V gene lookup returns CDR1 MNHEY and CDR2 SMNVEV (reference sequence). V was shortened by 3 bases and J by 5 bases, with 19 bases between the two germline ends. This CDR3 spans 16 amino acids. As DNA, the CDR3 is TGTGCCAGCAGTTTTTTGGGGAGACTAGGGAGGGAGACCCAGTACTTC. Its protein product is CASSFLGRLGRETQYF.

The chain recombines TRBV27 with TRBJ1-1; D gene ambiguous. Trimming stripped 0 bases from V and 5 bases from J, with 10 bases between. The CDR3 is 14 residues long. Germline V gene data show CDR1 as MNHEY and CDR2 as SMNVEV (reference sequence). CDR3 nucleotides: TGTGCCAGCAGTTTATCGTGGGTGGGGACTGAAGCTTTCTTT. Translating gives CASSLSWVGTEAFF.

Many counts were recorded for this clonotype. This sequence joins TRBV14 and TRBJ2-1; D gene unclear. The CDR3 runs to 15 residues. V gave up 0 bases and J gave up 11 bases, with 17 bases separating them. CDR1 and CDR2 from the germline V gene are SGHDN and FVKESK. CDR3 nucleotides: TGTGCCAGCAGCCAAGATACTTTTCTACCAGAGAAGCAGTTCTTC. It specifies CASSQDTFLPEKQFF.

The CDR3 loop reads CASRADKGLETQYF. The CDR3 region has the DNA TGTGCCAGCAGGGCTGACAAGGGCCTAGAGACCCAGTACTTC. The V and J genes are TRBV2 and TRBJ2-5, with unresolved D. The CDR3 covers 14 residues. With 6 bases removed from V and 4 bases from J, the gap between germline ends came to 15 bases. Per the germline V gene, CDR1 is SNHLY and CDR2 is FYNNEI. Supplemented by reference TRBV2 and TRBJ2-5, the full variable domain reads EPEVTQTPSHQVTQMGQEVILRCVPISNHLYFYWYRQILGQKVEFLVSFYNNEISEKSEIFDDQFSVERPDGSNFTLKIRSTKLEDSAMYFCASRADKGLETQYFGPGTRLLVL.

This clonotype was seen many times. The chain joins TRBV20-1 to TRBJ2-7, with a weak D call TRBD2 (6 bases). CDR1 is DFQATT and CDR2 is SNEGSKA in the germline V gene (reference sequence). CDR3 length: 14 amino acids. Trimming left V 0 bases short and J 3 bases short, with 12 bases between. The CDR3 DNA follows: TGCAGTGCTAGAGAAGATAGCGGACTCTACGAGCAGTACTTC. This translates into CSAREDSGLYEQYF.

The chain has TRBV2 and TRBJ1-5; TRBD1 matches at 8 bases. The CDR3 sequence is 14 residues long. CDR1 and CDR2 (germline): SNHLY, FYNNEI. V lost 7 bases, J lost 6 bases, and 8 bases stayed unmatched. Here the CDR3 DNA reads TGTGCCAGCAATAGGGACAGGTGGCCTCAGCCCCAGCATTTT. Residues: CASNRDRWPQPQHF.

At least ten counts were recorded for this clonotype. The rearrangement links TRBV19 to TRBJ2-4, with 7 bases aligning to TRBD2. The germline V gene has CDR1 LNHDA and CDR2 SQIVND (reference sequence). The CDR3 length is 16 residues. V was clipped by 3 bases and J by 6 bases; unmatched bases: 11. The CDR3 coding sequence is TGTGCCAGTAGTATGGCGGAGGGACTACACGTAAACATTCAGTACTTC. Its protein is CASSMAEGLHVNIQYF.

This clonotype has ten or more counts. The gene calls are TRBV5-1 and TRBJ2-5; D perhaps matches TRBD1 (5 bases). Deletions cut 5 bases from V and 5 bases from J, with 13 bases between. Germline V gene lookup returns CDR1 SGHRS and CDR2 YFSETQ. The CDR3 spans 13 residues. The CDR3 region has the DNA TGCGCCAGCAGACCGGACACCATCGAGACCCAGTACTTC. The encoded protein is CASRPDTIETQYF.

This clonotype was picked up a small number of times. CDR3 sequence: CASSPVGTGIIYNEQFF. Written as DNA, the CDR3 is TGTGCCAGCAGCCCCGTCGGGACTGGAATAATTTACAATGAGCAGTTCTTC. The rearrangement joins TRBV7-3 to TRBJ2-1; tentative D call: TRBD2 (6 bases). This CDR3 is 17 amino acids long. The V end was cut by 5 bases, the J end by 4 bases, with 21 bases between. Germline-derived CDR1 and CDR2 are SGHTA and FQGTGA.

This clonotype was seen more than once but under ten times. The rearrangement links TRBV20-1 to TRBJ1-5; TRBD1 might be the D (5 bases). V lost 0 bases to trimming and J lost 7 bases, with 16 bases between them. This CDR3 comprises 15 residues. Germline CDR1 and CDR2: DFQATT and SNEGSKA (reference sequence). CDR3: CSARDTIGDWQPQHF. Here the CDR3 DNA reads TGCAGTGCTAGAGATACGATTGGGGACTGGCAGCCCCAGCATTTT.

This clonotype was recorded many times. V usage is TRBV20-1 and J usage is TRBJ2-5, with D unresolved. The CDR3 spans 14 residues. V gave up 1 base and J gave up 2 bases, with 11 bases separating them. Germline assignment: CDR1 DFQATT and CDR2 SNEGSKA (reference sequence). CDR3 region: CSARGKSEQETQYF. DNA of the CDR3: TGCAGTGCTAGAGGCAAGTCGGAACAAGAGACCCAGTACTTC.

This clonotype has a handful of counts. V is TRBV10-3 and J is TRBJ2-2; maybe TRBD1 (6 bases). Trimming left V 11 bases short and J 6 bases short, with 13 bases between. In germline, CDR1 is ENHRY, CDR2 SYGVKD. The CDR3 sequence is 12 residues long. CDR3 bases: TGTGCCGCAGGAGAGGGGGCCGGGGAGCTGTTTTTT. Its protein is CAAGEGAGELFF.

This clonotype has at least ten counts. The chain combines TRBV4-3 with TRBJ1-2; D gene ambiguous. The germline CDR1 and CDR2 sequences are LGHNA and YSLEER. With 1 base removed from V and 0 bases from J, the gap between germline ends came to 9 bases. The CDR3 contains 15 residues. The CDR3 spells CASSQVYSSNYGYTF. The CDR3 DNA reads TGCGCCAGCAGCCAAGTCTACAGTTCTAACTATGGCTACACCTTC.

This clonotype was recorded a few times. The chain is built from TRBV5-6 and TRBJ2-1; 7 bases fit TRBD2. Germline CDR1 and CDR2: SGHDT and YYEEEE. V shed 3 bases and J 2 bases; nucleotides not matched to a gene: 5. This CDR3 is 15 amino acids long. CDR3 coding DNA: TGTGCCAGCAGCTGGGGGGGTTATCCCTACAATGAGCAGTTCTTC. Residues: CASSWGGYPYNEQFF.

CDR3 sequence (DNA): TGTGCCAGCAGTCCCCCCCGGAATCAGCCCCAGCATTTT. It yields the protein CASSPPRNQPQHF. The V gene is TRBV6-2 or TRBV6-3, the J gene TRBJ1-5; D remains unclear. The V end lost 5 bases, the J end lost 4 bases, and 9 bases lay between the germline ends. Per germline, CDR1 MNHEY and CDR2 SVGEGT. This CDR3 is built from 13 residues.

This clonotype appeared a single time. V and J are TRBV7-9 and TRBJ2-1, with D tentatively TRBD1 (5 bases). TRBJ2-7 explains the end of the DNA better; the J call may be wrong. The V gene's germline CDR1 is SEHNR and CDR2 FQNEAQ (reference sequence). CDR3 length: 14 residues. CDR3 amino acids: CASSLKALDNEQYF. For the CDR3, the DNA is TGTGCCAGCAGCTTGAAAGCCTTGGACAATGAGCAGTACTTC.

This clonotype was recorded at least ten times. The gene calls are TRBV20-1 and TRBJ1-4; possibly TRBD1 for D (5 bases). This CDR3 comprises 14 residues. Germline CDR1 reads DFQATT; CDR2 reads SNEGSKA (reference sequence). V lost 0 bases and J lost 8, with 13 bases in between. CDR3 coding DNA: TGCAGTGCTAGAGATGGGGGTGAGGTGGAAAAACTGTTTTTT. It is translated as CSARDGGEVEKLFF.

Judged by abundance, this clonotype is medium-sized. The V gene is TRBV6-2 or TRBV6-3, the J gene TRBJ1-5, with 8 bases aligning to TRBD1. This CDR3 is 14 amino acids long. Germline V lookup: CDR1 MNHEY, CDR2 SVGEGT. Trimming cost V 4 bases and J 6 bases; bases outside gene matches: 5. The chain's CDR3 is CASSSGQEGQPQHF. DNA for the CDR3: TGTGCCAGCAGTTCGGGACAGGAGGGTCAGCCCCAGCATTTT.

The chain recombines TRBV6-6 with TRBJ2-3; D may be TRBD1 or TRBD2 (5 bases each). V lost 2 bases, J lost 0 bases, and 12 bases lay in between. CDR1 and CDR2 from the germline V gene are MNHNY and SVGAGI (reference sequence). The CDR3 is 16 residues long. The DNA for the CDR3 is TGTGCCAGCAGTTACACGGGGCCCATCAGCACAGATACGCAGTATTTT. It codes for CASSYTGPISTDTQYF.

This chain links TRBV6-1 with TRBJ2-1, with 10 positions matching TRBD2. The V and J ends lost 5 bases and 5 bases, in that order; junction bases with no gene match: 6. In germline, CDR1 is MNHNS, CDR2 SASEGT. CDR3 length: 15 residues. The DNA for the CDR3 is TGTGCCAGCAGTCCCCTAGCGGGGGCCAACAATGAGCAGTTCTTC. It specifies CASSPLAGANNEQFF.

The V and J genes are TRBV28 and TRBJ2-3; no clear D. Trimming removed 8 bases from V and 0 bases from J, with 12 bases in between. CDR1 is MDHEN and CDR2 is SYDVKM in the germline V gene. This CDR3 has 14 amino acids. Written as DNA, the CDR3 is TGTGCCAGCCTTTCTCCGTTAAGCACAGATACGCAGTATTTT. It specifies CASLSPLSTDTQYF.